This T cell receptor beta chain was identified during a study of T-cell reconstitution after alpha-beta-depleted transplantation in children. This clonotype came up many times. Preparation of the TCRbeta library was carried out with unique molecular identifiers. Each CDR3 protein gets one entry after TCRdb re-called the PCR reads with MiXCR. The sample yields more than 90,000 distinct CDR3 sequences, 6.5% to 8.5% seen once. Trimming shortened V by 5 bases and J by 5 bases, and 16 bases separated the two germline ends. Per the germline V gene, CDR1 is SGHTA and CDR2 is FQGNSA. The CDR3 has 15 amino acids.

This chain joins TRBV7-2 and TRBJ1-5; D is possibly TRBD1 (5 bases). This material consisted of PBMCs from the stem cell graft donor, taken from the stem cell graft. This TCR was sampled from a human donor who donated a stem cell graft to a child with congenital amegakaryocytic thrombocytopenia. CDR3 DNA sequence: TGTGCCAGCAGCCCCGGTCCAGGGCGGCATCAGCCCCAGCATTTT. Translation gives CASSPGPGRHQPQHF.